The sequence of this T cell receptor (beta chain) was determined in a study of OX40 agonist ivuxolimab in advanced cancers. About the study: The patients received agonistic anti-OX40 (CD134) antibody ivuxolimab. A male proportion of about 84% was recorded, with mean age approximately 57 years and range roughly 20 to 90.

Patients had blood sampled at baseline and again on cycle 4 day 1 and cycle 7 day 1. The assay was immunoSEQ multiplex PCR, and TCRdb's table has in-frame clones only and misses some. The top ten hold less than 2% of the sample, which has about 35,000 clones, 84% seen once. Germline V gives CDR1 LNHDA, CDR2 SQIVND (reference sequence). CDR3 length equals 12 residues. Trimming left V 3 bases short and J 6 bases short, with 8 bases between. The sample here was CD4+ or CD8+ T cells sorted from blood, taken in a trial of the OX40 agonist ivuxolimab. This chain joins TRBV19 and TRBJ2-5; tentatively, D is TRBD2 (7 bases). The receptor's source is an adult with an advanced solid tumor such as melanoma, head and neck, liver or kidney cancer. CDR3 protein: CASSMGGQTQYF. The DNA for the CDR3 is TGTGCCAGTAGTATGGGGGGGCAGACCCAGTACTTC.